This TCR beta chain appears in the sequencing data of a study of blood T cells in healthy people across ages. The V gene's germline CDR1 is MGHRA and CDR2 YSYEKL. V was clipped by 4 bases and J by 0 bases; unmatched bases: 2. CDR3 size: 14 residues. A note on this clonotype: Its target is unknown.

The authors ran a second PCR of 7 to 11 cycles using a sample-barcoded 5' primer and a J-beta primer mix. TCRdb re-derived calls from the 5' RACE reads in MiXCR, one entry per CDR3 protein. The sample includes about 600,000 distinct CDR3 sequences, roughly 48% of them seen just once. Study results and limitations: Investigators viewed diversity estimates from one million T cells as underestimates, the study reported. Aged donors had fewer naive CD4+ cells and lower diversity than long-lived donors.

The sequence came from a man of 80 years or more in good health. Source material: blood. The V and J genes are TRBV4-1 and TRBJ1-2; 7 bases line up with TRBD1. In nucleotides, the CDR3 is TGCGCCAGCAGCCCAGACAGGGCTAACTATGGCTACACCTTC. It specifies CASSPDRANYGYTF.